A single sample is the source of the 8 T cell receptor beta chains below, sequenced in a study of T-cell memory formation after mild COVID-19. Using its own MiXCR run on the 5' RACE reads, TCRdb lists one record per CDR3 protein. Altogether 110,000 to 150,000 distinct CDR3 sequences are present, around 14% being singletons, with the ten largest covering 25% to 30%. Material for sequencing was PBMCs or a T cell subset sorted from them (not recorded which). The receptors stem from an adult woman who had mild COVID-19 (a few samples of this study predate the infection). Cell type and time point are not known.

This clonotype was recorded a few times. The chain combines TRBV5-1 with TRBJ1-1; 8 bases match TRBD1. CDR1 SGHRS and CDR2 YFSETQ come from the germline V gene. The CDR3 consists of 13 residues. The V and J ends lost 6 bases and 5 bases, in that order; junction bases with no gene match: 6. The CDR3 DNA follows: TGCGCCAGCAAAACGACAGGGGAAACTGAAGCTTTCTTT. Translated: CASKTTGETEAFF.

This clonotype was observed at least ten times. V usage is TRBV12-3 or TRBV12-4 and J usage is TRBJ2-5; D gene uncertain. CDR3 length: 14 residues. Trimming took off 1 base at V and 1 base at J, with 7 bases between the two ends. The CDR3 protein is CASSLGGPQETQYF. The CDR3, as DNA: TGTGCCAGCAGTTTAGGTGGGCCCCAAGAGACCCAGTACTTC.

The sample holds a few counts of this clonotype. DNA for the CDR3: TGCGCCAGCAGCTTGGCCGGGGCAGGGGCCTACGAGCAGTACTTC. Its translation: CASSLAGAGAYEQYF. The genes are TRBV5-1 and TRBJ2-7; maybe TRBD1 (6 bases). This CDR3 contains 15 residues. Germline V gives CDR1 SGHRS, CDR2 YFSETQ. The V gene lost 0 bases and the J gene lost 2 bases, with 12 bases spanning the gap.

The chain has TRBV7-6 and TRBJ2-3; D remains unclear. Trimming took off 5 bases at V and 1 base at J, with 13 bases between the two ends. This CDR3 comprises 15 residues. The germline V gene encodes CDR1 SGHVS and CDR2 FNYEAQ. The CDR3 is CASSLTRPGTDTQYF. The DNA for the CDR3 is TGTGCCAGCAGCCTGACCAGACCGGGCACAGATACGCAGTATTTT.

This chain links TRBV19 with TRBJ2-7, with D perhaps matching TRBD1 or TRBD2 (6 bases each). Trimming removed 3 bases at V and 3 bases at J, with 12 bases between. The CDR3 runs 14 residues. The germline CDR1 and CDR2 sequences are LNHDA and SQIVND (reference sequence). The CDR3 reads CASSIGGRGYEQYF. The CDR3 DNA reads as TGTGCCAGTAGTATCGGGGGCAGGGGCTACGAGCAGTACTTC.

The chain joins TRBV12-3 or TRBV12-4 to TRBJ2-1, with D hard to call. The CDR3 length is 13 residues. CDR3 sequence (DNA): TGTGTCATCTCTCCCGGCAGTATCCCTGAGCAGTTCTTC. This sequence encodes CVISPGSIPEQFF.

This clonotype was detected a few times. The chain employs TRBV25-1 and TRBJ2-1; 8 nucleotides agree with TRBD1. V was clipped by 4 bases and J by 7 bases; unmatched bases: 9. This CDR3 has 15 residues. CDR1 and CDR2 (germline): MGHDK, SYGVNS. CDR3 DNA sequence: TGTGCCAGCAGTGGGACAGGGAAAGTTGGAAATGAGCAGTTCTTC. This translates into CASSGTGKVGNEQFF.

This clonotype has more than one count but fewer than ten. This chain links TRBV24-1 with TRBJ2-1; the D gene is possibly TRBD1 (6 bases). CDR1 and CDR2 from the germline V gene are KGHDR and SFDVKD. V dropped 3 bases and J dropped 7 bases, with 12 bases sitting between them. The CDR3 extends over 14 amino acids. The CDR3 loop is CATSDLPGQNEQFF. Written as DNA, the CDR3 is TGTGCCACCAGTGATCTACCCGGACAGAATGAGCAGTTCTTC.